The 25 T cell receptor beta chains in this list originate from one sample, sequenced in a study of shared clonotypes between healthy human individuals (TCRdb year 2020). Libraries were constructed by the immunoSEQ multiplex PCR assay. This immuneACCESS table, as held by TCRdb, lists in-frame sequences with V and J called but not all clones. Of the missing ones, under half trace to an unresolved V gene in checked studies; the others have no known cause. For this sample there are about 1.1 million clones; roughly 80% appear just once. The ten largest clonotypes hold 0.89% of the sample. Specimen: memory CD4+ T cells from PBMCs. The meaning of the sample's cell subset or site label: CD45RA-negative fraction. The receptor set was obtained from a man younger than 30 in good health. Some clones in this sample may be carry-over from other donors' samples.

The chain is built from TRBV2 and TRBJ2-7; 9 bases are shared with TRBD2. CDR3 length equals 17 residues. CDR1 and CDR2 from the germline V gene are SNHLY and FYNNEI. With V trimmed by 2 bases and J by 4 bases, 12 bases remained unmatched. The CDR3 DNA sequence: TGTGCCAGCAGTGAAAGGCTAGCGGGACGAACCGTTTACGAGCAGTACTTC. Translated, it gives CASSERLAGRTVYEQYF.

J is TRBJ1-5 and V is TRBV28, with D perhaps TRBD1 (5 bases). CDR3 length: 13 residues. Germline CDR1 and CDR2: MDHEN and SYDVKM. V dropped 3 bases and J dropped 11 bases, with 14 bases sitting between them. Here the CDR3 DNA reads TGTGCCAGCAGTTTCGTCGACAGTAGGTCCCAGCATTTT. Residues: CASSFVDSRSQHF.

The chain is built from TRBV5-1 and TRBJ2-3, with 9 nucleotides matching TRBD2. CDR3 size: 16 residues. After removal of 5 bases from V and 1 base from J, the junction contained 8 bases not matched to a gene. Germline assignment: CDR1 SGHRS and CDR2 YFSETQ. CDR3 DNA sequence: TGCGCCAGCAGTTCCGGGACTAGCTTTGGCACAGATACGCAGTATTTT. Translation: CASSSGTSFGTDTQYF.

CDR3 sequence (DNA): TGTGCCAGCGGGACAGGGGGTCACGTTTTTCCAGACACCATATATTTT. This encodes CASGTGGHVFPDTIYF. The J gene is TRBJ1-3, the V gene TRBV28; 11 bases match TRBD1. The CDR3 loop spans 16 amino acids. Germline V CDR1 and CDR2: MDHEN, SYDVKM. The J segment lost 8 bases and the V segment lost 8 bases, leaving 14 bases of the junction unmatched.

The sample holds many counts of this clone. This same CDR3 is encoded by further DNA sequences in the sample. The rearrangement links TRBV27 to TRBJ1-5; TRBD1 is a possible D gene (5 bases). Germline lookup yields CDR1 MNHEY and CDR2 SMNVEV (reference sequence). This CDR3 is built from 14 residues. V gave up 5 bases and J gave up 2 bases, with 10 bases separating them. Here the CDR3 DNA reads TGTGCCAGCAGTCTCCGGGACGGCAATCAGCCCCAGCATTTT. This encodes CASSLRDGNQPQHF.

The chain links TRBV9 to TRBJ1-1, with 7 bases that match TRBD1. V was pared by 0 bases and J by 4 bases, with 6 bases of the junction left unmatched. CDR3 length: 15 amino acids. The germline V gene has CDR1 SGDLS and CDR2 YYNGEE. In DNA, the CDR3 is TGTGCCAGCAGCGTAGGACAGGGCGTTTTCACTGAAGCTTTCTTT. Its translation: CASSVGQGVFTEAFF.

The chain uses TRBV2 and TRBJ2-3, with D maybe TRBD1 (5 bases). The CDR3 runs 16 residues. Per the germline V gene, CDR1 is SNHLY and CDR2 is FYNNEI. V gave up 5 bases and J gave up 0 bases, with 15 bases separating them. This CDR3 reads CASSQQDGYSTDTQYF. Here the CDR3 DNA reads TGTGCCAGCAGTCAACAGGACGGGTACAGCACAGATACGCAGTATTTT. Drawing the rest from reference TRBV2 and TRBJ2-3, the complete variable domain is EPEVTQTPSHQVTQMGQEVILRCVPISNHLYFYWYRQILGQKVEFLVSFYNNEISEKSEIFDDQFSVERPDGSNFTLKIRSTKLEDSAMYFCASSQQDGYSTDTQYFGPGTRLTVL.

This chain joins TRBV30 and TRBJ2-3; unclear D gene. The germline CDR1 and CDR2 sequences are GTSNPN and SVGIG (reference sequence). The CDR3 is 14 amino acids. V was cut by 2 bases and J by 0 bases, with 9 bases left in between. This CDR3 is CAWSRLDSTDTQYF. Written as DNA, the CDR3 is TGTGCCTGGAGTCGGCTCGACAGCACAGATACGCAGTATTTT.

Turning to this clone: One end of the junction is discordant with germline, which a read error may explain. The rearrangement uses TRBV7-9 and TRBJ1-2; D not certain. CDR3 size: 14 residues. Germline loops: CDR1 SEHNR, CDR2 FQNEAQ (reference sequence). CDR3: CASSVADGFRGYTF. Written as DNA, the CDR3 is TGTGCCAGCAGCGTAGCGGACGGATTCAGAGGCTACACCTTC. The variable domain in full, completed from reference TRBV7-9 and TRBJ1-2, reads DTGVSQNPRHKITKRGQNVTFRCDPISEHNRLYWYRQTLGQGPEFLTYFQNEAQLEKSRLLSDRFSAERPKGSFSTLEIQRTEQGDSAMYLCASSVADGFRGYTFGSGTRLTVV.

The gene calls are TRBV20-1 and TRBJ2-7; D tentatively fits TRBD1 or TRBD2 (6 bases each). The CDR3 covers 10 residues. The V gene's germline CDR1 is DFQATT and CDR2 SNEGSKA (reference sequence). The V end was cut by 3 bases, the J end by 8 bases, with 8 bases between. The DNA of the CDR3 is TGCAGTGCTAGGGGGGGCCAGCAGTACTTC. Encoded protein: CSARGGQQYF.

In its sample, this clone was seen once. J is TRBJ2-1 and V is TRBV29-1; D uncertain. Trimming pared 2 bases from V and 0 bases from J, leaving 8 bases between. The CDR3 length is 14 residues. CDR1 SQVTM and CDR2 ANQGSEA come from the germline V gene. The CDR3 region has the DNA TGCAGCGTTGAAAACCGGGTCTCCTACAATGAGCAGTTCTTC. It specifies CSVENRVSYNEQFF.

V and J are TRBV6-1 and TRBJ1-5; 8 bases align to TRBD1. CDR3 size: 15 residues. The trim removed 5 bases at V and 7 bases at J, leaving 10 bases unmatched. The germline V gene encodes CDR1 MNHNS and CDR2 SASEGT. CDR3 coding DNA: TGTGCCAGCAGTCCGACGACAGGGACAGGACAGCCCCAGCATTTT. It is translated as CASSPTTGTGQPQHF.

CDR3 region: CASRAAGAGANVLTF. The CDR3 DNA reads TGTGCCAGCAGAGCAGCAGGGGCTGGGGCCAACGTCCTGACTTTC. V and J are TRBV2 and TRBJ2-6, with D maybe TRBD1 (6 bases). This CDR3 contains 15 residues. CDR1 is SNHLY, CDR2 FYNNEI, per germline. V was pared by 6 bases and J by 2 bases, with 11 bases between.

The V call is TRBV18, the J call TRBJ2-3; D is uncertain. This CDR3 has 13 residues. Germline V gene sequence: CDR1 KGHSH, CDR2 LQKENI. V lost 9 bases and J lost 4, with 14 bases in between. Here the CDR3 reads CASHKGQADTQYF. DNA for the CDR3: TGTGCCAGTCATAAGGGTCAAGCAGATACGCAGTATTTT.

The gene calls are TRBV28 and TRBJ1-2; D remains unclear. The CDR3 is 11 amino acids. Germline-derived CDR1 and CDR2 are MDHEN and SYDVKM. The V gene lost 5 bases and the J gene lost 4 bases, with 5 bases spanning the gap. CDR3: CASSQPYGYTF. CDR3 nucleotide sequence: TGTGCCAGCAGTCAACCCTATGGCTACACCTTC.

This chain uses TRBV2 with TRBJ2-7; D possibly corresponds to TRBD1 (6 bases). V was clipped by 4 bases and J by 4 bases, with 23 bases between them. Germline V gene data show CDR1 as SNHLY and CDR2 as FYNNEI. The CDR3 totals 17 residues. This CDR3 reads CASSGPAGNRAGYEQYF. The CDR3, as DNA: TGTGCCAGCAGTGGCCCCGCCGGAAACAGGGCCGGTTACGAGCAGTACTTC.

The V gene is TRBV5-1, the J gene TRBJ2-7; D is ambiguous. Germline V gene data show CDR1 as SGHRS and CDR2 as YFSETQ. With 0 bases removed from V and 7 bases from J, the gap between germline ends came to 11 bases. There are 13 residues in the CDR3. CDR3 DNA sequence: TGCGCCAGCAGCTTGGACCCCGATAGTGAGCAGTACTTC. Protein sequence: CASSLDPDSEQYF. Variable domain in full (rest from reference TRBV5-1 and TRBJ2-7): KAGVTQTPRYLIKTRGQQVTLSCSPISGHRSVSWYQQTPGQGLQFLFEYFSETQRNKGNFPGRFSGRQFSNSRSEMNVSTLELGDSALYLCASSLDPDSEQYFGPGTRLTVT.

This sequence joins TRBV5-1 and TRBJ1-2; TRBD1 agrees at 7 bases. Trimming took 2 bases from V and 8 from J; bases not matched to a gene: 3. The germline V gene has CDR1 SGHRS and CDR2 YFSETQ. This CDR3 region has 12 residues. Here the CDR3 reads CASSFQGGGYTF. The CDR3 DNA is TGCGCCAGCAGCTTCCAGGGGGGCGGCTACACCTTC.

The chain joins TRBV5-4 to TRBJ2-3; D tentatively fits TRBD1 or TRBD2 (5 bases each). This CDR3 has 16 amino acids. V was pared by 3 bases and J by 7 bases, with 21 bases between. CDR1 and CDR2 from the germline V gene are SGHNT and YYREEE (reference sequence). CDR3 protein: CASSSRDQDFLNTQYF. For the CDR3, the DNA is TGTGCCAGCAGCTCACGGGACCAAGATTTCCTAAATACGCAGTATTTT.

The rearrangement links TRBV5-6 to TRBJ2-5; 11 bases match TRBD2. V dropped 3 bases and J dropped 3; count of bases not matched to a gene: 4. The CDR3 totals 15 residues. Per the germline V gene, CDR1 is SGHDT and CDR2 is YYEEEE. CDR3 bases: TGTGCCAGCAGCTCCCCACTAGCGGGGGAAGAGACCCAGTACTTC. As protein: CASSSPLAGEETQYF. The full variable domain, in which reference TRBV5-6 and TRBJ2-5 provide the parts outside the CDR3, is DAGVTQSPTHLIKTRGQQVTLRCSPKSGHDTVSWYQQALGQGPQFIFQYYEEEERQRGNFPDRFSGHQFPNYSSELNVNALLLGDSALYLCASSSPLAGEETQYFGPGTRLLVL.

This sequence joins TRBV7-2 and TRBJ1-5; no reliable D call. CDR1 and CDR2 (germline): SGHTA, FQGNSA. V was cut by 0 bases and J by 5 bases, with 8 bases left in between. The CDR3 loop spans 14 amino acids. DNA for the CDR3: TGTGCCAGCAGCTTAGCGGGGTTAGATCAGCCCCAGCATTTT. Translated: CASSLAGLDQPQHF. The full variable domain, in which reference TRBV7-2 and TRBJ1-5 provide the parts outside the CDR3, is GAGVSQSPSNKVTEKGKDVELRCDPISGHTALYWYRQSLGQGLEFLIYFQGNSAPDKSGLPSDRFSAERTGGSVSTLTIQRTQQEDSAVYLCASSLAGLDQPQHFGDGTRLSIL.

This chain uses TRBV7-9 with TRBJ1-1; 7 bases align to TRBD1. Germline V CDR1 and CDR2: SEHNR, FQNEAQ (reference sequence). The CDR3 sequence is 14 residues long. The V segment lost 3 bases and the J segment 1 base; nucleotides outside the gene matches: 2. CDR3 sequence: CASSLGQTNTEAFF. The CDR3 nucleotides read TGTGCCAGCAGCTTGGGACAGACGAACACTGAAGCTTTCTTT.

The chain uses TRBV19 and TRBJ2-1, with 9 bases aligning to TRBD1. V lost 6 bases, J lost 6 bases, and 6 bases stayed unmatched. Germline V gene sequence: CDR1 LNHDA, CDR2 SQIVND (reference sequence). CDR3 length: 14 amino acids. The CDR3 DNA reads TGTGCCAGTAGCCGGGACAGGGAGGGCAATGAGCAGTTCTTC. Its protein is CASSRDREGNEQFF.

J is TRBJ1-1 and V is TRBV19, with a weak D call TRBD1 (5 bases). The CDR3 has 15 amino acids. The V gene lost 6 bases and the J gene lost 4 bases, with 18 bases spanning the gap. The germline gives CDR1 LNHDA, CDR2 SQIVND (reference sequence). CDR3 sequence (DNA): TGTGCCAGTAGACCCCCCCAGGGTTTGGGCACTGAAGCTTTCTTT. It translates to CASRPPQGLGTEAFF.

The rearrangement joins TRBV2 to TRBJ2-1; D might be TRBD1 (7 bases). The V end lost 3 bases, the J end lost 7 bases, and 16 bases lay between the germline ends. The CDR3 consists of 15 residues. Germline values: CDR1 SNHLY, CDR2 FYNNEI. The CDR3 protein is CASSDWAGGRNEQFF. CDR3 DNA sequence: TGTGCCAGCAGTGATTGGGCAGGGGGGCGGAATGAGCAGTTCTTC.